Below, one TCR beta chain is given with its context. Stated time point: newly diagnosed GD, antithyroid drugs for less than 3 months. PBMCs were the source of the RNA used for TCR sequencing. In germline, CDR1 is MNHNS, CDR2 SASEGT. CDR3 length: 16 amino acids. V trimming: 5 bases; J trimming: 5 bases; junction bases outside the gene matches: 10. This entry comes from a study of regulatory T cells in long-lasting Graves disease. Library construction for TCR beta used iRepertoire HTBI primers and Arm-PCR of CDR3 regions. MiXCR, applied by TCRdb to the multiplex PCR reads, yields one record per CDR3 protein. The sample lists approximately 470,000 distinct CDR3 sequences, under 20% seen once, with 9% to 15% in the top ten. These sequences were also reported in another study, on T cells in Graves' hyperthyroidism and ophthalmopathy. Per that study: The hyperthyroidism patients had all been newly diagnosed, and their disease duration was under 2 months. Their ages ranged from 18 to 65 years. Blood also contained most expanded thyroid clonotypes above 0.001.

The starting material was peripheral blood mononuclear cells (PBMCs), obtained at new diagnosis, from a patient treated with antithyroid drugs. The chain joins TRBV6-1 to TRBJ2-5, with 11 bases matching TRBD2. The receptor comes from a man in his forties with Graves disease. The CDR3 loop is CASSKTSGSRGETQYF. The CDR3 DNA is TGTGCCAGCAGTAAAACTAGCGGGAGCCGCGGTGAGACCCAGTACTTC.